These 2 T cell receptor beta chains were all obtained from the same sample, sequenced in a study of regulatory T cells in long-lasting Graves disease. Investigators prepared the TCR beta libraries by applying iRepertoire HTBI primers and Arm-PCR of CDR3 regions. TCRdb fed the multiplex PCR reads into MiXCR, producing one record per CDR3 protein. The data show under 300,000 distinct CDR3 sequences, around 20% seen once. The time point is: newly diagnosed GD, antithyroid drugs for less than 3 months. PBMCs provided the RNA from which the TCR library was made. The source was peripheral blood mononuclear cells (PBMCs), collected at new diagnosis, from a patient treated with antithyroid drugs. The source is a female donor with Graves disease.

The sample holds many counts of this clonotype. V gene TRBV29-1 combines with J gene TRBJ1-2; D possibly corresponds to TRBD1 (6 bases). Per the germline V gene, CDR1 is SQVTM and CDR2 is ANQGSEA. The CDR3 is made up of 14 amino acids. The V end was cut by 7 bases, the J end by 2 bases, with 17 bases between. The CDR3 loop is CSDRRGRGNYGYTF. CDR3 bases: TGCAGCGACCGGAGGGGCAGGGGCAACTATGGCTACACCTTC. Full variable domain (rest looked up from reference TRBV29-1 and TRBJ1-2): SAVISQKPSRDICQRGTSLTIQCQVDSQVTMMFWYRQQPGQSLTLIATANQGSEATYESGFVIDKFPISRPNLTFSTLTVSNMSPEDSSIYLCSDRRGRGNYGYTFGSGTRLTVV.

This clonotype was observed at least ten times. The chain employs TRBV7-2 and TRBJ2-1; 7 bases fit TRBD1. After removal of 5 bases from V and 7 bases from J, the junction contained 2 bases not matched to a gene. The germline gives CDR1 SGHTA, CDR2 FQGNSA. The CDR3 is made up of 12 amino acids. The CDR3 DNA reads TGTGCCAGCAGCCAACAGGGGAATGAGCAGTTCTTC. Its protein product is CASSQQGNEQFF. The entire variable domain, with the rest obtained from reference TRBV7-2 and TRBJ2-1, is as follows: GAGVSQSPSNKVTEKGKDVELRCDPISGHTALYWYRQSLGQGLEFLIYFQGNSAPDKSGLPSDRFSAERTGGSVSTLTIQRTQQEDSAVYLCASSQQGNEQFFGPGTRLTVL.